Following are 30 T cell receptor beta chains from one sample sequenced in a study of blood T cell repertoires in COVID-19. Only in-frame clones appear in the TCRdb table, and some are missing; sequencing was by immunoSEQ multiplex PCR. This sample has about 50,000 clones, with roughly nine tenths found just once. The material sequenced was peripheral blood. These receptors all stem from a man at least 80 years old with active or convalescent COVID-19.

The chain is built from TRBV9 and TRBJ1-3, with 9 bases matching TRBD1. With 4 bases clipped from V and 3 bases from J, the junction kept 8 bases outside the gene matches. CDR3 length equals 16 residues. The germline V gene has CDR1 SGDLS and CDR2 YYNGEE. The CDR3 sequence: CASSPDRGYFGNTIYF. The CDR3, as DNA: TGTGCCAGCAGCCCGGACAGGGGCTACTTTGGAAACACCATATATTTT.

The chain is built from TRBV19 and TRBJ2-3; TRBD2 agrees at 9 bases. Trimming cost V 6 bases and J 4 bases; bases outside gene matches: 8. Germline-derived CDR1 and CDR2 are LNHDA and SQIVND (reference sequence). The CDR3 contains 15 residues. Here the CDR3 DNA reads TGTGCCAGTAGGAACCCAGCGGGAGGTTCAGATACGCAGTATTTT. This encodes CASRNPAGGSDTQYF.

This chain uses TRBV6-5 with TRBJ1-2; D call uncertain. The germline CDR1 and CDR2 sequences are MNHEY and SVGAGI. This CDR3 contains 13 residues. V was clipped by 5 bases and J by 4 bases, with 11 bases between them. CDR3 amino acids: CASSPANSYGYTF. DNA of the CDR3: TGTGCCAGCAGTCCCGCGAATAGCTATGGCTACACCTTC.

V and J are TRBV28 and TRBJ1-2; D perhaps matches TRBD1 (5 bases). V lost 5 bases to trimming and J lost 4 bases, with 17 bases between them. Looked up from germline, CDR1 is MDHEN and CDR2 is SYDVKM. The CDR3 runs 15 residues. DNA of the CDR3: TGTGCCAGCAGTCCGCGGGGCTATACAACCTATGGCTACACCTTC. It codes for CASSPRGYTTYGYTF.

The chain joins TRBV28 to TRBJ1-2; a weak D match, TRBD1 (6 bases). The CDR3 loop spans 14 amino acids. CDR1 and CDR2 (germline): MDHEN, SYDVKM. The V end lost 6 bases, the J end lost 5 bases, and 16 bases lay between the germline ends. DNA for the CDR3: TGTGCCAGCAGGGGGCAGGGGCGAGGATATGGCTACACCTTC. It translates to CASRGQGRGYGYTF.

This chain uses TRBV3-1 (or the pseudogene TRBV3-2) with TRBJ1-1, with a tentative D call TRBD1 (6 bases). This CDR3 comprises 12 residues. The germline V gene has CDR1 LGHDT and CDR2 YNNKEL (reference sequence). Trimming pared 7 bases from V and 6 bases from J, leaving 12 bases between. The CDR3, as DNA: TGTGCCAGCACGGACCGACAGGCTGAAGCTTTCTTT. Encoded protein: CASTDRQAEAFF.

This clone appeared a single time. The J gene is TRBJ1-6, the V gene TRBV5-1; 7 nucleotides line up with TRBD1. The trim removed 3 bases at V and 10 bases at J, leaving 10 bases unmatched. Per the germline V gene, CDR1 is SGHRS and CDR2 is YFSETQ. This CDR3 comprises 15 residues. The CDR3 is CASSSYDRVGSPLHF. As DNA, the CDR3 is TGCGCCAGCAGCTCATATGACAGGGTGGGATCACCCCTCCACTTT.

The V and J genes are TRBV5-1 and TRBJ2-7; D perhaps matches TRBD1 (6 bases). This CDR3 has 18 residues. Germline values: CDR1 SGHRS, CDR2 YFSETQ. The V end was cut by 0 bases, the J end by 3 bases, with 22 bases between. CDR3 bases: TGCGCCAGCAGCTTGGCTTCAGGGGTTTCTGGGAACTACTACGAGCAGTACTTC. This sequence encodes CASSLASGVSGNYYEQYF.

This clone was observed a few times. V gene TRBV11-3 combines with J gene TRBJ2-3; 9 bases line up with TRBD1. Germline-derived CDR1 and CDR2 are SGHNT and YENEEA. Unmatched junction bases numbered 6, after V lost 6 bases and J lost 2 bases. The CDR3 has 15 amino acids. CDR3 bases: TGTGCCAGCAGTAACAGGGGGCTTGTCACAGATACGCAGTATTTT. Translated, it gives CASSNRGLVTDTQYF.

The chain's CDR3 is CASGTGGSGTEAFF. The DNA for the CDR3 is TGTGCCAGTGGGACAGGGGGCTCGGGGACTGAAGCTTTCTTT. This chain links TRBV19 with TRBJ1-1, with 12 nucleotides matching TRBD1. Germline lookup yields CDR1 LNHDA and CDR2 SQIVND (reference sequence). J gave up 5 bases and V 8 bases, and 6 bases lay outside the gene matches. This CDR3 is 14 amino acids long.

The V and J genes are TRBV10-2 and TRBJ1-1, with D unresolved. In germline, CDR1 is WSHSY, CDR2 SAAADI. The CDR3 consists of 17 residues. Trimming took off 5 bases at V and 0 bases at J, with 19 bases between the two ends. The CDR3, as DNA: TGCGCCAGCAGTTTTCCAACCGCCGCACAGCTGAACACTGAAGCTTTCTTT. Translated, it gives CASSFPTAAQLNTEAFF.

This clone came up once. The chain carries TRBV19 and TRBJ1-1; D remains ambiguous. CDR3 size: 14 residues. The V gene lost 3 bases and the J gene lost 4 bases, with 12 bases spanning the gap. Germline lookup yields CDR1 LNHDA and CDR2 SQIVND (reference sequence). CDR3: CASSMVPGSTEAFF. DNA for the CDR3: TGTGCCAGTAGTATGGTTCCGGGTTCCACTGAAGCTTTCTTT.

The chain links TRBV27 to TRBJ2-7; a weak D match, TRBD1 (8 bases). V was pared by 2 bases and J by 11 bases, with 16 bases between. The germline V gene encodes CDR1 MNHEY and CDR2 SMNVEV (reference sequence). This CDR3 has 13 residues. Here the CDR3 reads CASSLRPQGGEYF. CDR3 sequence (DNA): TGTGCCAGCAGTTTAAGACCACAGGGGGGGGAGTACTTC.

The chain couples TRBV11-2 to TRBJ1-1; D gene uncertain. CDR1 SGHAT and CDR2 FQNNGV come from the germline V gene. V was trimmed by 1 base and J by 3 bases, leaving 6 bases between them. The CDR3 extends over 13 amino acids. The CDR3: CASSLVTDTEAFF. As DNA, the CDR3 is TGTGCCAGCAGCTTAGTAACAGACACTGAAGCTTTCTTT.

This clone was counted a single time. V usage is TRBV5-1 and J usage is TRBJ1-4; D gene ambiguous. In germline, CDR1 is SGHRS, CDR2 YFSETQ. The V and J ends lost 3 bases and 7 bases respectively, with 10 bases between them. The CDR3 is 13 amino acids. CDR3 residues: CASSSTELEKLFF. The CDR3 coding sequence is TGCGCCAGCAGCTCTACAGAACTTGAAAAACTGTTTTTT. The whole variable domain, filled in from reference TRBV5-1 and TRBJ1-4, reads KAGVTQTPRYLIKTRGQQVTLSCSPISGHRSVSWYQQTPGQGLQFLFEYFSETQRNKGNFPGRFSGRQFSNSRSEMNVSTLELGDSALYLCASSSTELEKLFFGSGTQLSVL.

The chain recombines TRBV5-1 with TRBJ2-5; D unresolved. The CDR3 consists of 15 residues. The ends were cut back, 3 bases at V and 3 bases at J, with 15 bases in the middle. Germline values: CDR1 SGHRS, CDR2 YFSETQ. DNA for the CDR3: TGCGCCAGCAGCTCTTGGCGGCAGAGAAAAGAGACCCAGTACTTC. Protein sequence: CASSSWRQRKETQYF.

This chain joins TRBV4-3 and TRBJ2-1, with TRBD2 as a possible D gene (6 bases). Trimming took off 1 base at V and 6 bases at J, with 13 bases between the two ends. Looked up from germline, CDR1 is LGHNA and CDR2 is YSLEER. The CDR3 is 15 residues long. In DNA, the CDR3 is TGCGCCAGCAGCCAAGGTCGGGGGATGGGCAATGAGCAGTTCTTC. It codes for CASSQGRGMGNEQFF.

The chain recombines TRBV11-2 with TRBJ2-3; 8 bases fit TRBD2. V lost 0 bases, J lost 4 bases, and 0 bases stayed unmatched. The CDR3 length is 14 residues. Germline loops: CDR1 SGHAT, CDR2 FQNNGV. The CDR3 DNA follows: TGTGCCAGCAGCTTAGACGGGAGGGCAGATACGCAGTATTTT. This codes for CASSLDGRADTQYF.

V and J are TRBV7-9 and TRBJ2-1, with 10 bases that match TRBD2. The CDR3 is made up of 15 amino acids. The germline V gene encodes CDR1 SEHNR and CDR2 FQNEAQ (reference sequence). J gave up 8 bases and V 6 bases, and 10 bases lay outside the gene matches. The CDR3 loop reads CASRGAGGPRDEQFF. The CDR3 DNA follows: TGTGCCAGCAGGGGAGCGGGGGGGCCTCGGGATGAGCAGTTCTTC. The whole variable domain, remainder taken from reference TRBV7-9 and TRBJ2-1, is DTGVSQNPRHKITKRGQNVTFRCDPISEHNRLYWYRQTLGQGPEFLTYFQNEAQLEKSRLLSDRFSAERPKGSFSTLEIQRTEQGDSAMYLCASRGAGGPRDEQFFGPGTRLTVL.

The CDR3 here is CASSLGSEREQYF. In DNA, the CDR3 is TGTGCCAGCAGCTTAGGTTCAGAGAGGGAGCAGTACTTC. The V gene is TRBV11-3, the J gene TRBJ2-7, with unresolved D. Trimming shortened V by 1 base and J by 7 bases, and 11 bases separated the two germline ends. The length of the CDR3 is 13 residues. Germline V gene data show CDR1 as SGHNT and CDR2 as YENEEA.

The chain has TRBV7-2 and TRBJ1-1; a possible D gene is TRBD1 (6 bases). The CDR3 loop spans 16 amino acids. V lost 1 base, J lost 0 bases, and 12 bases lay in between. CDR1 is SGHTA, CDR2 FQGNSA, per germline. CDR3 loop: CASSLDQGNMNTEAFF. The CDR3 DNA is TGTGCCAGCAGCTTAGATCAGGGGAACATGAACACTGAAGCTTTCTTT.

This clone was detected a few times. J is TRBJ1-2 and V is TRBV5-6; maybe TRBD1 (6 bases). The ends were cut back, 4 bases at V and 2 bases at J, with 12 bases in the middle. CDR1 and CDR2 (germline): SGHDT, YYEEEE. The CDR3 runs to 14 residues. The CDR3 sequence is CASSPAGANYGYTF. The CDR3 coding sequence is TGTGCCAGCAGCCCCGCGGGGGCGAACTATGGCTACACCTTC.

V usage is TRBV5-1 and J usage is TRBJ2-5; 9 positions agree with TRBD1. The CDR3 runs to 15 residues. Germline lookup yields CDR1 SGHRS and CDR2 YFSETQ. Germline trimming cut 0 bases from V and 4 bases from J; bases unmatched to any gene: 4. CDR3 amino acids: CASSLGQGDLETQYF. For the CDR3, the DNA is TGCGCCAGCAGCTTGGGACAGGGGGACCTAGAGACCCAGTACTTC.

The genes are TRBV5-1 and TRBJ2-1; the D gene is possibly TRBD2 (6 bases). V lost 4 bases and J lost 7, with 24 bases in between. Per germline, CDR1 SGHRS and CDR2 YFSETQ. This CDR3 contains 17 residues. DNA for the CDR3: TGCGCCAGCAGCGATCCCACCGGCCGGGGGTCGCGAAATGAGCAGTTCTTC. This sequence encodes CASSDPTGRGSRNEQFF.

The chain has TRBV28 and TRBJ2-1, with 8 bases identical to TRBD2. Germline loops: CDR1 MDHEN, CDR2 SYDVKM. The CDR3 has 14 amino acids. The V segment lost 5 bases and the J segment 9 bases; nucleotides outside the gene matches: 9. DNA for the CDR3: TGTGCCAGCAGTGGTGGAAGCGGGAGAGGTGAGCAGTTCTTC. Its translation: CASSGGSGRGEQFF. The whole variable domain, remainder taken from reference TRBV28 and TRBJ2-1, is DVKVTQSSRYLVKRTGEKVFLECVQDMDHENMFWYRQDPGLGLRLIYFSYDVKMKEKGDIPEGYSVSREKKERFSLILESASTNQTSMYLCASSGGSGRGEQFFGPGTRLTVL.

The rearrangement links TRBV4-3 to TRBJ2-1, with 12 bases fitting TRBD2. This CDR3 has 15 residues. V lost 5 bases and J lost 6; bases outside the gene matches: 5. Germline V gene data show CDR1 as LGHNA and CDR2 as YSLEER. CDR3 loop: CASSIRLAGANEQFF. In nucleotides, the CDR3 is TGCGCCAGCAGCATCCGACTAGCGGGAGCCAATGAGCAGTTCTTC.

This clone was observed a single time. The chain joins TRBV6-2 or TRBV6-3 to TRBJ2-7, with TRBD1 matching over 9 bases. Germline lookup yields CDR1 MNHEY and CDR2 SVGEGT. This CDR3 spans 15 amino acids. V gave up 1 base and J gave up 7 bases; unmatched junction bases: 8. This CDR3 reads CASSYWDREFREQYF. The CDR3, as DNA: TGTGCCAGCAGTTACTGGGACAGGGAATTCAGGGAGCAGTACTTC.

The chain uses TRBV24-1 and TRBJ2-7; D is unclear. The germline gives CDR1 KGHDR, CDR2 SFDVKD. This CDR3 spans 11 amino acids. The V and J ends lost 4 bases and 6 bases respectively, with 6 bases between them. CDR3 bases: TGTGCCACCAGTGACGAGAGCGAGCAGTACTTC. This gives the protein CATSDESEQYF.

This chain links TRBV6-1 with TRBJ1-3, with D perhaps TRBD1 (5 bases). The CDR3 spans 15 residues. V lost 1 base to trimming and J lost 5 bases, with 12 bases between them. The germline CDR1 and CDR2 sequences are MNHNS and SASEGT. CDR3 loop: CASSEGQWERNTIYF. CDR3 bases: TGTGCCAGCAGTGAAGGACAGTGGGAAAGAAACACCATATATTTT.

The CDR3 DNA follows: TGTGCCAGCAGCCAAGATCTAGCGGGGGGGCCTTCAGAGACCCAGTACTTC. This codes for CASSQDLAGGPSETQYF. The chain couples TRBV3-1 (or the pseudogene TRBV3-2) to TRBJ2-5; 12 bases fit TRBD2. This CDR3 contains 17 residues. From germline, CDR1 is LGHDT and CDR2 YNNKEL (reference sequence). V lost 0 bases to trimming and J lost 4 bases; unmatched junction nucleotides: 6.